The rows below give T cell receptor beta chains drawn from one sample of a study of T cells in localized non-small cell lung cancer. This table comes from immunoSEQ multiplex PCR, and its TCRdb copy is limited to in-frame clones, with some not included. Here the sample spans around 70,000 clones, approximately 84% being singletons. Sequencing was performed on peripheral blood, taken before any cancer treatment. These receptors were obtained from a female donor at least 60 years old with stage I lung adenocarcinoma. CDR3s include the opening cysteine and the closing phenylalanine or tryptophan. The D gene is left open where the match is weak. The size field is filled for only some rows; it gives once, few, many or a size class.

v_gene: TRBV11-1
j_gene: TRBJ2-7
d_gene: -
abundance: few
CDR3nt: TGTGCCAGCAGAGCATCCGGGGCGAACTACGAGCAGTACTTC
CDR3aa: CASRASGANYEQYF

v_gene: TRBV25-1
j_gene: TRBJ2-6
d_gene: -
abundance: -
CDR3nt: TGTGCCAGCAGTGACCCCCGGCGGGGTGCCTCTGGGGCCAACGTCCTGACTTTC
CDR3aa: CASSDPRRGASGANVLTF

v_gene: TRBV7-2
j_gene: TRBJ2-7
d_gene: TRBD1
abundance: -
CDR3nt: TGTGCCAGCAGCAGAACAGGGGGGCTAAGCTCCTACGAGCAGTACTTC
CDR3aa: CASSRTGGLSSYEQYF

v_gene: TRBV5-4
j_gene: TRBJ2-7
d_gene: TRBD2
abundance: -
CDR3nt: TGTGCCAGCAGCCGTCTAGCGGGAGGTAGGAACGAGCAGTACTTC
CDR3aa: CASSRLAGGRNEQYF

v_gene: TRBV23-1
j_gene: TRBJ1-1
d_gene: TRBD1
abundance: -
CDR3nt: TGCGCCAGCACCCAAGAAGGACAGGGGATGAACACTGAAGCTTTCTTT
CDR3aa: CASTQEGQGMNTEAFF

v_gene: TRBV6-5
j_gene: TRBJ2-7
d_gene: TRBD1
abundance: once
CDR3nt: TGTGCCAGTAAAACAGGGGTGTACGAGCAGTACTTC
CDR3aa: CASKTGVYEQYF

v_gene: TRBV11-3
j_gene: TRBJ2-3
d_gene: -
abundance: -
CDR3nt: TGTGCCAGCAGCCGATATGATTCCCCAGATACGCAGTATTTT
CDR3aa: CASSRYDSPDTQYF

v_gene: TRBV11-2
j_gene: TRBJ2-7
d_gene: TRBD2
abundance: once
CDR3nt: TGTGCCAGCAGCTTATACGGCGGGAGGGCCCACGAGCAGTACTTC
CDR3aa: CASSLYGGRAHEQYF

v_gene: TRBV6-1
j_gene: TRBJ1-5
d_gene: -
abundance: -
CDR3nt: TGTGCCAGCAGTGTCGCAGGGCCAAATCAGCCCCAGCATTTT
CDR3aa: CASSVAGPNQPQHF

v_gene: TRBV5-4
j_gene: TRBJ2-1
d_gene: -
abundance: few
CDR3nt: TGTGCCAGCAGCTTGGTAGCGCCCGGGGAGCAGTTCTTC
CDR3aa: CASSLVAPGEQFF

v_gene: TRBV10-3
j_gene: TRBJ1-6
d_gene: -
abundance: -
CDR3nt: TGTGCCATCAGTGCGGGGGGTAGGGACATCAATTCACCCCTCCACTTT
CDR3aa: CAISAGGRDINSPLHF

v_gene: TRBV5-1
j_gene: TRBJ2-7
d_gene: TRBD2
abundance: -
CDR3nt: TGCGCCAGCAGCTTAGTCGGAGTTGGGACTAGCGGCACCTACGAGCAGTACTTC
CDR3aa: CASSLVGVGTSGTYEQYF

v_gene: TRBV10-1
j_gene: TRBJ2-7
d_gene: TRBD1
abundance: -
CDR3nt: TGCGCCAGCAGACGCTTGGACAGGGTAGTGTCCGAGCAGTACTTC
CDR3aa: CASRRLDRVVSEQYF

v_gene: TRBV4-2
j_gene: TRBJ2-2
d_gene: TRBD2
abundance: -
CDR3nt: TGTGCCAGCCGCGGGGGGGCGGACACCGGGGAGCTGTTTTTT
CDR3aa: CASRGGADTGELFF

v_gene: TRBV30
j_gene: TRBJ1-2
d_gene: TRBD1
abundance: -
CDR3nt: TGTGCCTGGACCACAGGGGGAACGTGGAGCTGGAACTATGGCTACACCTTC
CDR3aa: CAWTTGGTWSWNYGYTF

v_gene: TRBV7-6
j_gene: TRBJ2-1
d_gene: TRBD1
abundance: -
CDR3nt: TGTGCCAGCAGCCCCGGGACAGGGACCCACAATGAGCAGTTCTTC
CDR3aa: CASSPGTGTHNEQFF

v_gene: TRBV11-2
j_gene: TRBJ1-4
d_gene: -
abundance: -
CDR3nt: TGTGCCAGCAGCTTAGAGGGGGGGGAAAAGGAAAAACTGTTTTTT
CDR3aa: CASSLEGGEKEKLFF

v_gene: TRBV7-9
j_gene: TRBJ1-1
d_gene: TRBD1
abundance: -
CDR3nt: TGTGCCAGCAGCTCAGAAGGGGGCGCCGAGGCTTTCTTT
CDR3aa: CASSSEGGAEAFF

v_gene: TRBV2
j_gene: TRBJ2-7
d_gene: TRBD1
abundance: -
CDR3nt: TGTGCCAGCAGCGGACAGGGTCCCTACGAGCAGTACTTC
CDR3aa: CASSGQGPYEQYF

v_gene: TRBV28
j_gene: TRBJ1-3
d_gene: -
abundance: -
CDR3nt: TGTGCCAGCAGTTTTAGTAGCTCTGGAAACACCATATATTTT
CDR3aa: CASSFSSSGNTIYF

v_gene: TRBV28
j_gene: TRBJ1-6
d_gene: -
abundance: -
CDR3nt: TGTGCCAGCAGTTTAATCGGAGGGGTGAATTCACCCCTCCACTTT
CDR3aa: CASSLIGGVNSPLHF

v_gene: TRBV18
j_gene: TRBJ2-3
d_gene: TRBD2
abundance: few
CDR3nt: TGTGCCAGCTCTACCCGGACTAGCGGGTCAGATACGCAGTATTTT
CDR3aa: CASSTRTSGSDTQYF

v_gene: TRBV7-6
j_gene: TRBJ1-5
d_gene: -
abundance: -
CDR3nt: TGTGCCAGCAGCTTAGATGGGCAAAGCCATCAGCCCCAGCATTTT
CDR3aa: CASSLDGQSHQPQHF

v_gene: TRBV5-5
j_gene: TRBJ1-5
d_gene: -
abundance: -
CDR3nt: TGTGCCAGCAGCTCGTGGGGGGGCGAAAGGGATCAGCCCCAGCATTTT
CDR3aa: CASSSWGGERDQPQHF

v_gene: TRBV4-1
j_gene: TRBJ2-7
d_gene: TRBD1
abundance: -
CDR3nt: TGCGCCAGCAGCCCCAGGACAGGGGGCTACGAGCAGTACTTC
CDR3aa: CASSPRTGGYEQYF

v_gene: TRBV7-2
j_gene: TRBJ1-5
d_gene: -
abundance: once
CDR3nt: TGTGCCAGCAGCTTAGGGGGTGACGGTCAGCCCCAGCATTTT
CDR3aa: CASSLGGDGQPQHF

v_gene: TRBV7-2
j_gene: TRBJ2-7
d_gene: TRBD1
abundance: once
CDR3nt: TGTGCCAGCAGCGCCAGGACAGGGAGCCACGAGCAGTACTTC
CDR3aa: CASSARTGSHEQYF

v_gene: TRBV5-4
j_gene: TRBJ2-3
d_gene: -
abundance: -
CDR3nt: TGTGCCAGCAGCCGTATGACAGGAACTAGCACAGATACGCAGTATTTT
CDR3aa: CASSRMTGTSTDTQYF

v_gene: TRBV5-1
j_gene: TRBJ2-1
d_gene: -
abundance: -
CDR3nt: TGCGCCAGCAGCTTGGGTGGGATCTCCTACAATGAGCAGTTCTTC
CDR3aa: CASSLGGISYNEQFF

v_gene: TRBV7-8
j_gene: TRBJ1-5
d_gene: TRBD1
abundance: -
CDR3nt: TGTGCCAGCGTTAGGACAGGGCCCCAGCCCCAGCATTTT
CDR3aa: CASVRTGPQPQHF

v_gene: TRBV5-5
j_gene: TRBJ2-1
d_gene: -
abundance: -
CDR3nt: TGTGCCAGCAGCTTGGACCGGGTCTCCTACAATGAGCAGTTCTTC
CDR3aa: CASSLDRVSYNEQFF

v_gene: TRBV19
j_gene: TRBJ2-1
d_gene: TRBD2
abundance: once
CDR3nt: TGTGCCAGTAGATGGGGCGGGAGCGGCAACAATGAGCAGTTCTTC
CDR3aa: CASRWGGSGNNEQFF

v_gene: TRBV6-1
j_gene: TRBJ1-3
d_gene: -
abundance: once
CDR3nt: TGTGCCAGCAGTGAACAGGGGAGCTCTGGAAACACTATATATTTT
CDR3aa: CASSEQGSSGNTIYF

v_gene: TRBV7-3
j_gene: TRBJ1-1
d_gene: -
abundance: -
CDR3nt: TGTGCCAGCAGCCCGGGACACTTGAACACTGAAGCTTTCTTT
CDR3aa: CASSPGHLNTEAFF

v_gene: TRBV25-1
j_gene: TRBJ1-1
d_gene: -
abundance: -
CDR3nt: TGTGCCAGCAGTGGTCGTGGGGGGGGAGAAGGTACTGAAGCTTTCTTT
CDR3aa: CASSGRGGGEGTEAFF

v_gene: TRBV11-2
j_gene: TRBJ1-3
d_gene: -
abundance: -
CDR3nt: TGTGCCAGCAGCTTAGGGCCATCCCCTGGAAACACCATATATTTT
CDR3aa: CASSLGPSPGNTIYF

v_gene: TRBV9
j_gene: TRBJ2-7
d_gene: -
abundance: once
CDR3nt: TGTGCCAGCAGCGTAGACCGAGGGGCCCACGAGCAGTACTTC
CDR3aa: CASSVDRGAHEQYF

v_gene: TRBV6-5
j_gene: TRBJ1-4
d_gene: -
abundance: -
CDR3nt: TGTGCCAGCAGTTCCCCTGGGGATGAAAAACTGTTTTTT
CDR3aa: CASSSPGDEKLFF

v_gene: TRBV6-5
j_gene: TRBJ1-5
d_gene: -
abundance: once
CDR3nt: TGTGCCAGCAGCCGAAGGGGGAATCAGCCCCAGCATTTT
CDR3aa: CASSRRGNQPQHF

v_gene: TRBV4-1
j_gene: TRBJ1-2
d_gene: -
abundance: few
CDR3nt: TGCGCCAGCAGCCAATCTCCGGGGGGGTTGGGTGGCTACACCTTC
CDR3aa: CASSQSPGGLGGYTF